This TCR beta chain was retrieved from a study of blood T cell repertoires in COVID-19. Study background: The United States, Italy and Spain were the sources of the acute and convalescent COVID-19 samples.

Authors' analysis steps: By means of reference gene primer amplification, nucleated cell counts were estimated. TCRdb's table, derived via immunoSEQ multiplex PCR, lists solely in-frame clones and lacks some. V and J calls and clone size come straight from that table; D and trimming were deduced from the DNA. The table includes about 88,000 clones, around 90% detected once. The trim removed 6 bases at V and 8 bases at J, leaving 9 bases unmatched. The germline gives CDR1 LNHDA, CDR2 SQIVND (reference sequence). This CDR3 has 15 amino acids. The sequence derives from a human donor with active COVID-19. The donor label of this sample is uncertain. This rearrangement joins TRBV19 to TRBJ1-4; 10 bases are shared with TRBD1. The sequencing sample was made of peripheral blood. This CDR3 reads CASRFGQGVFEKLFF. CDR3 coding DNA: TGTGCCAGTAGATTCGGACAGGGGGTTTTCGAAAAACTGTTTTTT.